The 11 T cell receptor beta chains listed next were all sequenced from one sample in a study of graft-versus-host responses after intestinal transplantation. This table comes from immunoSEQ multiplex PCR, and its TCRdb copy is limited to in-frame clones, with some not included. This sample has fewer than 100,000 clones, with roughly 82% found just once. Sequenced material: PBMCs, taken 255 days after intestinal transplant. The receptors derive from a human patient who received an intestinal transplant, so some T cells may come from the graft donor.

CDR3 nucleotides: TGTGCCACCGGACGAGGGGGGGAAAATCAGCCCCAGCATTTT. It codes for CATGRGGENQPQHF. This chain connects TRBV15 to TRBJ1-5, with D perhaps matching TRBD1 (6 bases). Per germline, CDR1 LNHNV and CDR2 YYDKDF (reference sequence). The germline V and J ends were trimmed by 8 bases and 4 bases, with 15 bases remaining between them. The CDR3 covers 14 residues.

V and J are TRBV28 and TRBJ2-7, with D possibly TRBD1 on 8 matching bases. This CDR3 has 16 amino acids. Germline loops: CDR1 MDHEN, CDR2 SYDVKM. V shed 6 bases and J shed 0 bases, with 18 bases lying between them. The CDR3 protein is CASSPSAGQASYEQYF. The CDR3 coding sequence is TGTGCCAGCAGCCCTTCAGCGGGACAGGCCTCCTACGAGCAGTACTTC.

The V gene is TRBV2, the J gene TRBJ1-2; a weak D match, TRBD1 (5 bases). There are 14 residues in the CDR3. The germline gives CDR1 SNHLY, CDR2 FYNNEI. Trimming stripped 2 bases from V and 1 base from J, with 8 bases between. The CDR3 nucleotides are TGTGCCAGCAGTGAAATTGGGGGTAACTATGGCTACACCTTC. This translates into CASSEIGGNYGYTF. The full variable domain, with the rest looked up from reference TRBV2 and TRBJ1-2, is EPEVTQTPSHQVTQMGQEVILRCVPISNHLYFYWYRQILGQKVEFLVSFYNNEISEKSEIFDDQFSVERPDGSNFTLKIRSTKLEDSAMYFCASSEIGGNYGYTFGSGTRLTVV.

V usage is TRBV19 and J usage is TRBJ2-1; D is possibly TRBD1 (5 bases). This CDR3 spans 14 amino acids. CDR1 is LNHDA and CDR2 is SQIVND in the germline V gene (reference sequence). V was trimmed by 1 base and J by 9 bases, leaving 13 bases between them. The CDR3 reads CASSIARARGEQFF. For the CDR3, the DNA is TGTGCCAGTAGTATAGCCCGAGCAAGGGGTGAGCAGTTCTTC. The full variable domain, rest sourced from reference TRBV19 and TRBJ2-1, is DGGITQSPKYLFRKEGQNVTLSCEQNLNHDAMYWYRQDPGQGLRLIYYSQIVNDFQKGDIAEGYSVSREKKESFPLTVTSAQKNPTAFYLCASSIARARGEQFFGPGTRLTVL.

The chain carries TRBV11-2 and TRBJ2-7; 10 bases are shared with TRBD2. Losses at the gene ends were 1 base for V and 4 bases for J; bases not matched to a gene: 13. Germline CDR1 and CDR2: SGHAT and FQNNGV. The CDR3 covers 18 residues. CDR3: CASSLGQAGGPSRYEQYF. The CDR3 DNA follows: TGTGCCAGCAGCTTAGGGCAAGCGGGAGGGCCTAGTAGGTACGAGCAGTACTTC.

The chain carries TRBV28 and TRBJ2-7, with 9 bases lining up with TRBD1. The J segment lost 3 bases and the V segment lost 6 bases, leaving 9 bases of the junction unmatched. Germline lookup yields CDR1 MDHEN and CDR2 SYDVKM. CDR3 length: 15 residues. This CDR3 is CASRKYRGQGYEQYF. The DNA for the CDR3 is TGTGCCAGCAGAAAATATCGGGGACAGGGCTACGAGCAGTACTTC.

The chain recombines TRBV7-3 with TRBJ2-3; 8 nucleotides match TRBD2. This CDR3 contains 15 residues. The J segment lost 3 bases and the V segment lost 5 bases, leaving 7 bases of the junction unmatched. Germline V CDR1 and CDR2: SGHTA, FQGTGA. As DNA, the CDR3 is TGTGCCAGCAGCGAAAGCGGGGGAAGAACAGATACGCAGTATTTT. Encoded protein: CASSESGGRTDTQYF.

This chain links TRBV4-3 with TRBJ1-1; D is perhaps TRBD1 (6 bases). This CDR3 comprises 12 residues. Per germline, CDR1 LGHNA and CDR2 YSLEER. With 4 bases removed from V and 7 bases from J, the gap between germline ends came to 10 bases. The CDR3 spells CASSPTRGEAFF. For the CDR3, the DNA is TGCGCCAGCAGCCCGACCAGGGGTGAAGCTTTCTTT.

The chain employs TRBV6-5 and TRBJ2-5; TRBD2 is a possible D gene (5 bases). CDR3 length: 14 amino acids. Trimming cost V 0 bases and J 5 bases, with 10 bases left between them. CDR1 and CDR2 (germline): MNHEY, SVGAGI. This CDR3 is CASSYSAGGETQYF. CDR3 DNA: TGTGCCAGCAGTTACTCCGCGGGCGGTGAGACCCAGTACTTC.

V usage is TRBV5-1 and J usage is TRBJ1-3, with unresolved D. The CDR3 sequence is 13 residues long. V was trimmed by 7 bases and J by 3 bases, leaving 11 bases between them. The germline V gene has CDR1 SGHRS and CDR2 YFSETQ. CDR3 coding DNA: TGCGCCAGCGCCCCCTGGGGTGGAAACACCATATATTTT. Amino acids: CASAPWGGNTIYF.

Notes on this clone: The junction and the germline gene differ at one end; a read error may be behind it. The chain carries TRBV7-7 and TRBJ2-5; maybe TRBD2 (5 bases). The germline gives CDR1 SSHAT, CDR2 FNYEAQ (reference sequence). The CDR3 contains 13 residues. CDR3 bases: TGTGCTAGCAGCTTAGCGATCCAAGAGACCCAGTACTTC. Translated, it gives CASSLAIQETQYF.